This T cell receptor beta chain was captured in a study of Ad26.COV2.S vaccination and SARS-CoV-2 variants. Study-level information: Intramuscular Ad26.COV2.S at 5x10^10 or 1x10^11 viral particles.

V lost 3 bases, J lost 0 bases, and 8 bases lay in between. Germline lookup yields CDR1 GTSNPN and CDR2 SVGIG (reference sequence). CDR3 size: 13 residues. About this clone: Antigen unknown.

Study-level points and caveats: Those who received vaccine or placebo ended up with similar non-spike TCR breadth. Vaccine recipients had higher spike-specific TCR breadth than placebo recipients.

The data were produced by immunoSEQ multiplex PCR, yet TCRdb's version contains in-frame clones alone and is incomplete. Here the sample spans approximately 340,000 clones, 70% to 90% being singletons. Treatment noted: roughly 18 received Ad26.COV2.S at low or high dose, single or two shots; roughly five received placebo; per-sample allocation not given. Repertoires come from day 63 after the first vaccine or placebo injection. Recruitment in Boston yielded a donor of adult age, 18-55 years. Sequences were derived from peripheral blood, sampled in a trial of Ad26.COV2.S vaccine versus placebo. The source of this sequence is a person between 18 and 65 years old who received the Ad26.COV2.S COVID-19 vaccine or a placebo. The rearrangement uses TRBV30 and TRBJ1-1; D remains unclear. The CDR3 reads CAWRWEMNTEAFF. The DNA for the CDR3 is TGTGCCTGGAGGTGGGAAATGAACACTGAAGCTTTCTTT. The whole variable domain, remainder taken from reference TRBV30 and TRBJ1-1, is SQTIHQWPATLVQPVGSPLSLECTVEGTSNPNLYWYRQAAGRGLQLLFYSVGIGQISSEVPQNLSASRPQDRQFILSSKKLLLSDSGFYLCAWRWEMNTEAFFGQGTRLTVV.